Sequencing of this T cell receptor beta chain was carried out in a study of patients and donors after allogeneic stem cell transplantation. V lost 5 bases and J 7 bases, leaving 8 bases between the germline ends. Germline V gene data show CDR1 as DFQATT and CDR2 as SNEGSKA (reference sequence). The CDR3 has 11 residues. This clonotype was recorded many times. TCRdb analysed the RT-PCR reads with MiXCR anew, one entry per CDR3 protein. The data show 70,000 to 100,000 distinct CDR3 sequences, with around 5% seen just once and 2.6% held by the top ten. The sample comprised blood, either unsorted or a sorted T cell fraction (not recorded which). The V gene is TRBV20-1, the J gene TRBJ2-2; no clear D. This TCR was sampled from a human donor who was either an allogeneic HSCT recipient or a stem cell or donor lymphocyte infusion donor (not recorded which). It is not recorded whose cells these are; they may come from a transplant donor. The chain's CDR3 is CSAADYGELFF. The CDR3 DNA follows: TGCAGTGCTGCGGATTACGGGGAGCTGTTTTTT.